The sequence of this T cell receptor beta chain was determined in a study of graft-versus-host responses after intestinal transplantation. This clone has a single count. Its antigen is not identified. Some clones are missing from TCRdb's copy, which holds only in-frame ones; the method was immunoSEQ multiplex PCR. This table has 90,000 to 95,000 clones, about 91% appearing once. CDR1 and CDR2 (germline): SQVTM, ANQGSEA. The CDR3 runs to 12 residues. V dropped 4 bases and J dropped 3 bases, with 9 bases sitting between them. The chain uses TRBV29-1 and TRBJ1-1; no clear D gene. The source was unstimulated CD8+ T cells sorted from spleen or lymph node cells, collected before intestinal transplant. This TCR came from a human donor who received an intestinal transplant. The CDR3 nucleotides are TGCAGCGTTGGAGCGGCGGACACTGAAGCTTTCTTT. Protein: CSVGAADTEAFF. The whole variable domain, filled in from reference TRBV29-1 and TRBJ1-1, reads SAVISQKPSRDICQRGTSLTIQCQVDSQVTMMFWYRQQPGQSLTLIATANQGSEATYESGFVIDKFPISRPNLTFSTLTVSNMSPEDSSIYLCSVGAADTEAFFGQGTRLTVV.